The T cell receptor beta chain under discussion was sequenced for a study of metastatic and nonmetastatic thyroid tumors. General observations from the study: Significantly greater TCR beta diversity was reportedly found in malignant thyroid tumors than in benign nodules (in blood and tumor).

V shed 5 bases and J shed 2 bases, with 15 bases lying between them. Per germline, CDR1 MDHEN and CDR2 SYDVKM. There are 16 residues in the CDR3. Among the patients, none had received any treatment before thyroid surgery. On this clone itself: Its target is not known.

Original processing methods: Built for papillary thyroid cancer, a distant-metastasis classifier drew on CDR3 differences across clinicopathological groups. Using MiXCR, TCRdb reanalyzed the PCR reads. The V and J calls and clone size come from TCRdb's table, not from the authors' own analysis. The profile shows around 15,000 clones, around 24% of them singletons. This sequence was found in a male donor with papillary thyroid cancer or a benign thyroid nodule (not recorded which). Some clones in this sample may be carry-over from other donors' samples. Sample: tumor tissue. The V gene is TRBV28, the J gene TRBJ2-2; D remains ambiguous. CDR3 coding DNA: TGTGCCAGCAGTAACGTCGATAGACTTAACACCGGGGAGCTGTTTTTT. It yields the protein CASSNVDRLNTGELFF.